Listed here are 26 T cell receptor beta chains from one sample, sequenced in a study of T cell responses to AZD1222 COVID-19 vaccine. Method: immunoSEQ multiplex PCR; TCRdb's copy keeps in-frame clones and lacks some. The data contain 110,000 to 150,000 clones, about 92% of them singletons. Here the sequenced sample was peripheral blood, taken on day 0 of AZD1222 vaccination. The receptors shown here come from an adult in good health.

This chain links TRBV21-1 with TRBJ2-1. TRBV21-1 is a pseudogene segment. This CDR3 is built from 13 residues. The CDR3 protein is CASSKDPYNEQFF. As DNA, the CDR3 is TGTGCCAGCAGCAAAGACCCCTACAATGAGCAGTTCTTC.

This sequence joins TRBV19 and TRBJ1-4; no reliable D call. CDR1 is LNHDA and CDR2 is SQIVND in the germline V gene (reference sequence). CDR3 length: 16 residues. V was pared by 5 bases and J by 3 bases, with 16 bases between. This chain's CDR3 is CASSSGPWYSNEKLFF. The CDR3 nucleotides are TGTGCCAGTAGTTCCGGTCCATGGTACTCTAATGAAAAACTGTTTTTT.

The chain is built from TRBV28 and TRBJ1-1; D is possibly TRBD1 (5 bases). From germline, CDR1 is MDHEN and CDR2 SYDVKM. The CDR3 runs 14 residues. V was cut by 7 bases and J by 3 bases, with 15 bases left in between. CDR3 loop: CASTIPGHYTEAFF. Written as DNA, the CDR3 is TGTGCCAGCACCATTCCCGGACACTACACTGAAGCTTTCTTT.

This sequence joins TRBV14 and TRBJ1-6; D may be TRBD1 (5 bases). The CDR3 extends over 17 amino acids. CDR1 and CDR2 from the germline V gene are SGHDN and FVKESK. V lost 5 bases, J lost 8 bases, and 22 bases lay in between. The CDR3 DNA follows: TGTGCCAGCAGCAAACCCCCGGGACCCATAATGGATTCACCCCTCCACTTT. Its protein product is CASSKPPGPIMDSPLHF.

This rearrangement joins TRBV5-6 to TRBJ2-1; 9 nucleotides line up with TRBD1. There are 15 residues in the CDR3. V trimming: 2 bases; J trimming: 7 bases; junction bases outside the gene matches: 7. Looked up from germline, CDR1 is SGHDT and CDR2 is YYEEEE. As DNA, the CDR3 is TGTGCCAGCAGCTTTAGGACAGGGGTTGGGAATGAGCAGTTCTTC. This codes for CASSFRTGVGNEQFF. The whole variable domain, filled in from reference TRBV5-6 and TRBJ2-1, reads DAGVTQSPTHLIKTRGQQVTLRCSPKSGHDTVSWYQQALGQGPQFIFQYYEEEERQRGNFPDRFSGHQFPNYSSELNVNALLLGDSALYLCASSFRTGVGNEQFFGPGTRLTVL.

This chain uses TRBV7-9 with TRBJ1-6; D unclear. The germline V gene encodes CDR1 SEHNR and CDR2 FQNEAQ (reference sequence). V lost 2 bases, J lost 5 bases, and 22 bases lay in between. The length of the CDR3 is 19 residues. CDR3 bases: TGTGCCAGCAGCTTATCCCGATGGGGTGGGGAGACGAATAATTCACCCCTCCACTTT. This encodes CASSLSRWGGETNNSPLHF.

The chain recombines TRBV6-5 with TRBJ2-5, with 8 nucleotides matching TRBD1. Germline CDR1 is MNHEY and CDR2 is SVGAGI. The length of the CDR3 is 16 residues. After removal of 2 bases from V and 5 bases from J, the junction contained 10 bases not matched to a gene. CDR3 sequence: CASSYGQGTGGETQYF. Here the CDR3 DNA reads TGTGCCAGCAGTTACGGGCAGGGAACAGGGGGGGAGACCCAGTACTTC.

The chain joins TRBV19 to TRBJ2-5; 7 bases map to TRBD2. This CDR3 has 16 amino acids. Germline trimming cut 6 bases from V and 5 bases from J; bases unmatched to any gene: 15. Germline CDR1 reads LNHDA; CDR2 reads SQIVND (reference sequence). CDR3: CASSKLRDYGGETQYF. CDR3 DNA sequence: TGTGCCAGTAGCAAACTCCGGGACTATGGAGGGGAGACCCAGTACTTC.

V gene TRBV5-1 combines with J gene TRBJ1-1; 9 bases align to TRBD1. Germline loops: CDR1 SGHRS, CDR2 YFSETQ. V dropped 1 base and J dropped 4; count of bases not matched to a gene: 14. This CDR3 has 18 amino acids. The CDR3 DNA follows: TGCGCCAGCAGCTTGTTCGCCGGGACAGGGACGGTAATCACTGAAGCTTTCTTT. As protein: CASSLFAGTGTVITEAFF.

Notes on this clone: The junction departs from germline at one end; a sequencing error may be responsible. The J gene is TRBJ2-7, the V gene TRBV6-2 or TRBV6-3; 7 bases map to TRBD2. The CDR3 has 15 residues. Germline V CDR1 and CDR2: MNHEY, SVGEGT. The CDR3 loop is CASSYHDRRAGLGNF. The CDR3 DNA follows: TGTGCCAGCAGTTATCACGATAGGCGGGCCGGACTAGGTAACTTC.

This sequence joins TRBV30 and TRBJ1-1, with D possibly TRBD1 on 5 matching bases. This CDR3 has 13 amino acids. Trimming took 3 bases from V and 1 from J, leaving 9 bases between them. Germline V gene lookup returns CDR1 GTSNPN and CDR2 SVGIG (reference sequence). In DNA form, the CDR3 reads TGTGCCTGGAGCCCCGGGGGGAACACTGAAGCTTTCTTT. It yields the protein CAWSPGGNTEAFF.

The chain is built from TRBV7-9 and TRBJ1-2; tentative D call: TRBD1 (5 bases). From germline, CDR1 is SEHNR and CDR2 FQNEAQ (reference sequence). Trimming stripped 1 base from V and 8 bases from J, with 14 bases between. This CDR3 has 14 residues. The CDR3 is CASSLERGNRGYTF. The CDR3 DNA follows: TGTGCCAGCAGCTTAGAGAGGGGAAATAGAGGCTACACCTTC.

V is TRBV11-3 and J is TRBJ2-7; TRBD2 matches 9 bases. CDR1 is SGHNT, CDR2 YENEEA, per germline. J was trimmed by 5 bases and V by 5 bases; bases with no gene match: 10. This CDR3 has 15 residues. The CDR3 coding sequence is TGTGCCAGCAGCCCCACCCTAGCGGGGTTCCACGAGCAGTACTTC. Translated, it gives CASSPTLAGFHEQYF.

The chain joins TRBV20-1 to TRBJ1-2; D is perhaps TRBD1 (6 bases). This CDR3 has 11 amino acids. CDR1 is DFQATT and CDR2 is SNEGSKA in the germline V gene (reference sequence). The V end lost 5 bases, the J end lost 8 bases, and 12 bases lay between the germline ends. Here the CDR3 reads CSALTGLGYTF. Here the CDR3 DNA reads TGCAGTGCTTTAACAGGGCTCGGCTACACCTTC.

The chain employs TRBV6-5 and TRBJ2-7; either TRBD1 or TRBD2 may supply D (5 bases each). V dropped 6 bases and J dropped 4 bases, with 13 bases sitting between them. From germline, CDR1 is MNHEY and CDR2 SVGAGI. The CDR3 loop spans 13 amino acids. The CDR3 spells CASRRGVRYEQYF. Written as DNA, the CDR3 is TGTGCCAGCAGGAGAGGGGTCCGTTACGAGCAGTACTTC.

J is TRBJ1-5 and V is TRBV6-2 or TRBV6-3, with D tentatively TRBD1 (5 bases). Trimming pared 5 bases from V and 0 bases from J, leaving 14 bases between. The CDR3 runs 16 residues. Germline CDR1 MNHEY, CDR2 SVGEGT. CDR3 coding DNA: TGTGCCAGCAGTCGCGACAGCCAGTATAGCAATCAGCCCCAGCATTTT. Translating it yields CASSRDSQYSNQPQHF.

The rearrangement joins TRBV7-3 to TRBJ2-2; D remains ambiguous. This CDR3 region has 15 residues. CDR1 SGHTA and CDR2 FQGTGA come from the germline V gene. With 5 bases removed from V and 4 bases from J, the gap between germline ends came to 14 bases. The CDR3 loop is CASSMGNWATGELFF. As DNA, the CDR3 is TGTGCCAGCAGCATGGGGAATTGGGCCACCGGGGAGCTGTTTTTT.

V gene TRBV11-2 combines with J gene TRBJ1-4; TRBD1 matches 10 bases. Trimming removed 4 bases from V and 8 bases from J; junction bases left unmatched: 10. This CDR3 spans 16 amino acids. Germline assignment: CDR1 SGHAT and CDR2 FQNNGV. CDR3 DNA sequence: TGTGCCAGCAGCTCAAGCCCAAGGACAGGGGGGGAAAAACTGTTTTTT. Its protein product is CASSSSPRTGGEKLFF.

The rearrangement joins TRBV4-1 to TRBJ1-3; D unresolved. This CDR3 comprises 15 residues. The germline V gene encodes CDR1 MGHRA and CDR2 YSYEKL. V gave up 4 bases and J gave up 5 bases, with 15 bases separating them. CDR3 region: CASSPEDDRRNTIYF. Written as DNA, the CDR3 is TGCGCCAGCAGCCCCGAGGATGATCGGCGAAACACCATATATTTT.

The V and J genes are TRBV6-5 and TRBJ1-5, with D hard to call. V was cut by 7 bases and J by 3 bases, with 10 bases left in between. The CDR3 runs to 13 residues. Germline CDR1 MNHEY, CDR2 SVGAGI. The CDR3 DNA sequence: TGTGCCAGCATAGGAAGTATCAATCAGCCCCAGCATTTT. Its translation: CASIGSINQPQHF.

V gene TRBV12-3 or TRBV12-4 combines with J gene TRBJ1-1; D ambiguous. The CDR3 contains 12 residues. Trimming pared 5 bases from V and 5 bases from J, leaving 9 bases between. For the CDR3, the DNA is TGTGCCAGCAGTGGACCAAGAACTGAAGCTTTCTTT. This codes for CASSGPRTEAFF.

This chain connects TRBV30 to TRBJ1-2; D might be TRBD1 (5 bases). This CDR3 is built from 13 residues. Germline assignment: CDR1 GTSNPN and CDR2 SVGIG (reference sequence). The V and J ends lost 0 bases and 4 bases respectively, with 9 bases between them. CDR3 loop: CAWSVGGTYGYTF. DNA for the CDR3: TGTGCCTGGAGTGTCGGCGGGACCTATGGCTACACCTTC.

The chain has TRBV4-1 and TRBJ1-2; D perhaps matches TRBD1 (5 bases). Trimming removed 1 base at V and 8 bases at J, with 17 bases between. CDR3 length: 15 residues. Germline V CDR1 and CDR2: MGHRA, YSYEKL. The CDR3 spells CASSQVGDRRWGYTF. The CDR3 nucleotides read TGCGCCAGCAGCCAAGTAGGGGATAGGAGGTGGGGCTACACCTTC.

The V and J genes are TRBV6-5 and TRBJ1-4; D is unclear. There are 12 residues in the CDR3. The germline V and J ends were trimmed by 1 base and 12 bases, with 9 bases remaining between them. Germline values: CDR1 MNHEY, CDR2 SVGAGI. The CDR3 here is CASSYLGEELFF. The DNA of the CDR3 is TGTGCCAGCAGTTACTTGGGTGAGGAACTGTTTTTT.

This chain uses TRBV7-9 with TRBJ1-1; no clear D gene. Germline V gene lookup returns CDR1 SEHNR and CDR2 FQNEAQ (reference sequence). CDR3 size: 12 residues. Between the trimmed V and J ends, which lost 2 bases and 6 bases, there was a span of 7 bases. The CDR3 here is CASSLIGAEAFF. The DNA of the CDR3 is TGTGCCAGCAGCTTAATCGGGGCTGAAGCTTTCTTT.

The chain has TRBV11-2 and TRBJ2-2; D unclear. V dropped 5 bases and J dropped 2 bases, with 15 bases sitting between them. This CDR3 comprises 16 residues. The germline CDR1 and CDR2 sequences are SGHAT and FQNNGV. The CDR3 DNA is TGTGCCAGCAGCCCTCTTGTCCCGCTTAACACCGGGGAGCTGTTTTTT. Translated, it gives CASSPLVPLNTGELFF.